These T cell receptor beta chains were read from a single sample in a study of early T cells in non-severe SARS-CoV-2 infection. Via MiXCR, TCRdb re-called the 5' RACE reads, giving one row per CDR3 protein. The sample has approximately 98,000 distinct CDR3 sequences, around an eighth seen once; the top ten hold around 3%. The sample consisted of whole blood. The receptor set was obtained from an adult who was a healthcare worker with PCR-confirmed SARS-CoV-2 infection or an uninfected control (not recorded which). CDR3s include the opening cysteine and the closing phenylalanine or tryptophan. D genes are given only for firm matches. Clone size is stated in some rows and not others, as once, few, many or a class when expanded.

>TRBJ2-4|TRBV19|.|few
TGTGCCAGTAGACCCCCCGGGACCGATTGGTCCAAAAACATTCAGTACTTC
CASRPPGTDWSKNIQYF
>TRBJ1-5|TRBV12-3/TRBV12-4|TRBD1|few
TGTGCCAGCAGTTTAGGGGACAGGGGGCCTTGGAATCAGCCCCAGCATTTT
CASSLGDRGPWNQPQHF
>TRBJ1-2|TRBV29-1|.|many
TGCAGCGCGGGACACGTAGCTAACTATGGCTACACCTTC
CSAGHVANYGYTF
>TRBJ1-2|TRBV6-1|.|.
TGTGCCAGCCACCTAGACAGATCCTATGGCTACACCTTC
CASHLDRSYGYTF
>TRBJ2-3|TRBV5-4|TRBD2|.
TGTGCCAGCAGCTTCCGACTAGCGGGAGAAACAGATACGCAGTATTTT
CASSFRLAGETDTQYF
>TRBJ1-5|TRBV27|.|many
TGTGCCAGCAGTTTAGGTCAGCCCCAGCATTTT
CASSLGQPQHF
>TRBJ1-5|TRBV20-1|TRBD1|many
TGCAGTGCTGACGAGGGGGCAGGTCAGCCCCAGCATTTT
CSADEGAGQPQHF
>TRBJ1-4|TRBV10-3|.|few
TGTGCCATCAGTGGGGGCCCTAGGGGTGAAAAACTGTTTTTT
CAISGGPRGEKLFF
>TRBJ2-1|TRBV11-2|.|few
TGTGCCAGCAGCTTTGGCAGAGTGGGATATGAGCAGTTCTTC
CASSFGRVGYEQFF
>TRBJ2-7|TRBV20-1|TRBD2|.
TGCAGTGCTCAAGGGACTAGCGGGAGTAGGAACGACGAGCAGTACTTC
CSAQGTSGSRNDEQYF
>TRBJ2-5|TRBV28|.|.
TGTGCCAGCAGTTTAGTCCGGGTAGGAGAGACCCAGTACTTC
CASSLVRVGETQYF
>TRBJ2-6|TRBV11-2|.|.
TGTGCCAGCAGCTCACAGGGACGGTCTGGGGCCAACGTCCTGACTTTC
CASSSQGRSGANVLTF
>TRBJ2-7|TRBV6-5|TRBD2|few
TGTGCCGGCGGGCGGGGGGCCATCTACGAGCAGTACTTC
CAGGRGAIYEQYF
>TRBJ2-1|TRBV24-1|.|many
TGTGCCACCAGTTATAGCTCCTACAATGAGCAGTTCTTC
CATSYSSYNEQFF
>TRBJ1-6|TRBV15|TRBD1|.
TGTGCCACCAGCAGAGATCAGGGACAGACTCTTCCCCTCCACTTT
CATSRDQGQTLPLHF
>TRBJ2-7|TRBV9|.|.
TGTGCCAGCAGCGTAGCTACCACTGACTACGAGCAGTACTTC
CASSVATTDYEQYF
>TRBJ1-1|TRBV5-1|TRBD1|many
TGCGCCAGCAGCAAGAATTCGGGACAGGGGGTAGTTGAAGCTTTCTTT
CASSKNSGQGVVEAFF
>TRBJ1-1|TRBV3-1|.|many
TGTGCCAGCAGCCAAGAATGGACGGTGAACACTGAAGCTTTCTTT
CASSQEWTVNTEAFF
>TRBJ1-4|TRBV5-1|TRBD1|few
TGCGCCAGCAGCATTGGGACAGGAGTGAATGAAAAACTGTTTTTT
CASSIGTGVNEKLFF
>TRBJ2-2|TRBV19|.|.
TGTGCCAGTAGTATCCAGGGGATGTACACCGGGGAGCTGTTTTTT
CASSIQGMYTGELFF
>TRBJ2-7|TRBV5-4|.|few
TGTGCCAGCAGCTTGGACCCCTTATCAGGGCCCTACGAGCAGTACTTC
CASSLDPLSGPYEQYF
>TRBJ2-3|TRBV12-3/TRBV12-4|.|few
TGTGCCAGCAAAACCAGGTTTTTTAGCACAGATACGCAGTATTTT
CASKTRFFSTDTQYF
>TRBJ2-1|TRBV6-5|TRBD2|few
TGTGCCAGCAGTATTAGGACTAGTTCCCCTGGAGAGCAGTTCTTC
CASSIRTSSPGEQFF
>TRBJ1-5|TRBV7-9|TRBD1|.
TGTGCCAGCAGCCAAAAGACAGGGTCGGTAGGCAATCAGCCCCAGCATTTT
CASSQKTGSVGNQPQHF
>TRBJ2-3|TRBV9|.|.
TGTGCCAGCAGCCCTAAGGGAGGGGGGCCCCTTAGCGGCACAGATACGCAGTATTTT
CASSPKGGGPLSGTDTQYF
>TRBJ1-2|TRBV12-3/TRBV12-4|.|.
TGTGCCAGCAGTCGGACGGCCGGGGCAAACTATGGCTACACCTTC
CASSRTAGANYGYTF
>TRBJ2-2|TRBV7-9|.|few
TGTGCCAGCAGCTCTGGCTGGCGGGAAGAAACCGGGGAGCTGTTTTTT
CASSSGWREETGELFF
>TRBJ2-3|TRBV20-1|TRBD2|few
TGCAGTGCTAGAGACCCTAGCGGGAGGTCGTGGGATACGCAGTATTTT
CSARDPSGRSWDTQYF
>TRBJ2-2|TRBV19|TRBD2|.
TGTGCCAGTGGTGGTGTGAGGGAGGCGGGAGCCGGGGAGCTGTTTTTT
CASGGVREAGAGELFF
>TRBJ1-5|TRBV12-3/TRBV12-4|TRBD1|few
TGTGCCAGCAGTTCGACAGGGAAAAGGGCCCAGCCCCAGCATTTT
CASSSTGKRAQPQHF
>TRBJ2-7|TRBV7-8|TRBD2|few
TGTGCCAGCAGCTCGGGACTAGCGGGAGGCGTCGAGCAGTACTTC
CASSSGLAGGVEQYF
>TRBJ2-2|TRBV19|.|many
TGTGCCAGTAGTTCGGCGGGGGCCCTAAGAGACACCGGGGAGCTGTTTTTT
CASSSAGALRDTGELFF
>TRBJ2-1|TRBV11-1|.|few
TGTGCCAGCAGCTTAGAACTGGGCGAGCAGTTCTTC
CASSLELGEQFF
>TRBJ2-7|TRBV29-1|TRBD1|many
TGCAGCGTGAGGCAGGGGGCTCTCTACGAGCAGTACTTC
CSVRQGALYEQYF
>TRBJ2-7|TRBV18|.|.
TGTGCCAGCTCACCGACACTGACCAACTACGAGCAGTACTTC
CASSPTLTNYEQYF
>TRBJ2-1|TRBV5-1|.|few
TGCGCCAGCAGCTCGGCTCAGGGGAGCTCCTACAATGAGCAGTTCTTC
CASSSAQGSSYNEQFF
>TRBJ2-1|TRBV28|.|many
TGTGCCAGCAGCCCTCCCGGGGACCTCTACAATGAGCAGTTCTTC
CASSPPGDLYNEQFF
>TRBJ1-1|TRBV20-1|TRBD1|.
TGCAGTGCTCGTACTACCGGGACAGCTAACACTGAAGCTTTCTTT
CSARTTGTANTEAFF
>TRBJ2-7|TRBV2|.|.
TGTGCCAGCAGTTCCCGGGGGACCTACGAGCAGTACTTC
CASSSRGTYEQYF
>TRBJ1-1|TRBV12-3/TRBV12-4|.|many
TGTGCCAGCAGTTTGGGCCCCAAGTACACTGAAGCCTTCTTT
CASSLGPKYTEAFF
>TRBJ1-2|TRBV29-1|.|few
TGCAGCGTTGGGGGGGCAGGAGGCTATGGCTACACCTTC
CSVGGAGGYGYTF
>TRBJ1-1|TRBV7-3|TRBD1|many
TGTGCCAGCAGCCCCAGGACAGGGGGGGCCCTATCGAACACTGAAGCTTTCTTT
CASSPRTGGALSNTEAFF
>TRBJ2-3|TRBV29-1|.|many
TGCAGCGTTGACGTTGGTAGCACAGATACGCAGTATTTT
CSVDVGSTDTQYF
>TRBJ1-1|TRBV11-2|TRBD1|many
TGTGCCAGCAGCTTAGATCCAGGGGGACTGAAGCTTTTCTTT
CASSLDPGGLKLFF
>TRBJ2-7|TRBV20-1|TRBD2|many
TGCAGTGCTAGAGCACTTTCTAGCGGGGGGTTTAGCGAGCAGTACTTC
CSARALSSGGFSEQYF
>TRBJ1-3|TRBV9|.|few
TGTGCCAGCAGCGCCTATGACAGTCGCTCTGAAAACACCATATATTTT
CASSAYDSRSENTIYF
>TRBJ1-3|TRBV29-1|.|few
TGCAGCGTTGAAGTCCCGGACCGCGGGGAGGTAGGGCCTGGAAACACCATATATTTT
CSVEVPDRGEVGPGNTIYF
>TRBJ1-1|TRBV12-3/TRBV12-4|.|.
TGTGCCAGCAGTCCCGGGGCGAGTCTGAGAACTGAAGCTTTCTTT
CASSPGASLRTEAFF
>TRBJ1-1|TRBV12-3/TRBV12-4|.|.
TGTGCCAGCAGTTTAGAGCAGGGGAACACTGAAGCTTTCTTT
CASSLEQGNTEAFF